The sequence of this T cell receptor beta chain was determined in a study of T cells in Graves' hyperthyroidism and ophthalmopathy. Study conclusions and caveats: Onset of ophthalmopathy came a median 6.5 months after the model predicted it.

There were TCR beta CDR3 regions amplified from RNA transcripts. The TCR CDR3 was amplified in a first-round RT-PCR using the HTBI primer set. Each CDR3 protein gets one entry after TCRdb re-called the multiplex PCR reads with MiXCR. The repertoire consists of some 550,000 distinct CDR3 sequences, with 20% to 25% occurring once and the leading ten covering about 30%. Regarding this clonotype: Its antigen is unidentified.

CDR3 length: 11 amino acids. V lost 3 bases and J 8 bases, leaving 7 bases between the germline ends. The origin of this receptor is a young man with Graves' hyperthyroidism. Sequences were obtained from blood. The V and J genes are TRBV12-3 or TRBV12-4 and TRBJ1-1; D gene unclear. CDR3 sequence: CASSLMSEAFF. The CDR3 region has the DNA TGTGCCAGCAGTTTGATGTCCGAAGCTTTCTTT.